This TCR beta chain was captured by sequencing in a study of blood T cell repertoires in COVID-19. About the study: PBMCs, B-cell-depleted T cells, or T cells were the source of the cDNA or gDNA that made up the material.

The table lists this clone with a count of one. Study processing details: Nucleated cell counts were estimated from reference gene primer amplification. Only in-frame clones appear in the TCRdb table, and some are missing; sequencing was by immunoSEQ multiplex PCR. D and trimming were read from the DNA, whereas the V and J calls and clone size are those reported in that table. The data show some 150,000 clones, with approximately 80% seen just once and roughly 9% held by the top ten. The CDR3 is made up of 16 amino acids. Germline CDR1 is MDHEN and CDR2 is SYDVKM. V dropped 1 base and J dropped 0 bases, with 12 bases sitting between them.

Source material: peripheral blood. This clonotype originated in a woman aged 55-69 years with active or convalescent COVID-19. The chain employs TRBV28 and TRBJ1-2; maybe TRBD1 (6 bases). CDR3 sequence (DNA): TGTGCCAGCAGTTTATACAGCAGGGGCTCTAACTATGGCTACACCTTC. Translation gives CASSLYSRGSNYGYTF.